These 27 T cell receptor beta chains share one sample of origin, sequenced in a study of Graves' ophthalmopathy and Graves' hyperthyroidism. Investigators amplified TCR beta CDR3 regions from RNA transcripts. RT-PCR with HTBI primers came first, then second-round multiplex PCR. TCRdb fed the multiplex PCR reads into MiXCR, producing one record per CDR3 protein. The table shows around 400,000 distinct CDR3 sequences, with roughly 20% occurring only once. Sequencing was done on a sample of peripheral blood. The receptors were gathered from a young woman with stable Graves' hyperthyroidism.

This clonotype occurred many times. V gene TRBV14 combines with J gene TRBJ1-1; D call uncertain. Per germline, CDR1 SGHDN and CDR2 FVKESK. Trimming pared 4 bases from V and 5 bases from J, leaving 11 bases between. The CDR3 is 13 residues long. CDR3 nucleotides: TGTGCCAGCAGCCTTGTCACGGGGACTGAAGCTTTCTTT. Translating it yields CASSLVTGTEAFF.

The chain recombines TRBV6-1 with TRBJ1-1; D is unclear. Trimming stripped 2 bases from V and 9 bases from J, with 7 bases between. The germline CDR1 and CDR2 sequences are MNHNS and SASEGT. The CDR3 is 11 amino acids. CDR3: CASSEPSQAFF. The CDR3, as DNA: TGTGCCAGCAGTGAACCTTCTCAAGCTTTCTTT.

This clonotype was picked up many times. The rearrangement uses TRBV2 and TRBJ1-1; tentatively, D is TRBD1 (5 bases). Germline V gene sequence: CDR1 SNHLY, CDR2 FYNNEI. The V end lost 5 bases, the J end lost 6 bases, and 16 bases lay between the germline ends. The CDR3 sequence is 14 residues long. The CDR3 is CASSSLWGGAEAFF. CDR3 in DNA: TGTGCCAGCAGTTCTCTCTGGGGCGGGGCTGAAGCTTTCTTT. The variable domain in full, completed from reference TRBV2 and TRBJ1-1, reads EPEVTQTPSHQVTQMGQEVILRCVPISNHLYFYWYRQILGQKVEFLVSFYNNEISEKSEIFDDQFSVERPDGSNFTLKIRSTKLEDSAMYFCASSSLWGGAEAFFGQGTRLTVV.

This clonotype was counted ten times or more. CDR3 in amino acids: CSARPTVNTEAFF. The CDR3, as DNA: TGCAGTGCTAGGCCTACAGTGAACACTGAAGCTTTCTTT. V is TRBV20-1 and J is TRBJ1-1; D unclear. The V and J ends lost 3 bases and 0 bases respectively, with 8 bases between them. The CDR3 is 13 residues long. Germline-derived CDR1 and CDR2 are DFQATT and SNEGSKA (reference sequence).

This chain joins TRBV2 and TRBJ2-2; D may be TRBD1 (5 bases). Germline CDR1 SNHLY, CDR2 FYNNEI. Trimming shortened V by 3 bases and J by 0 bases, and 11 bases separated the two germline ends. The CDR3 is 16 residues long. The CDR3 DNA reads TGTGCCAGCAGTGAGGTGGGGCCCGCGAACACCGGGGAGCTGTTTTTT. Translating it yields CASSEVGPANTGELFF. The full variable domain, completed using reference TRBV2 and TRBJ2-2, is EPEVTQTPSHQVTQMGQEVILRCVPISNHLYFYWYRQILGQKVEFLVSFYNNEISEKSEIFDDQFSVERPDGSNFTLKIRSTKLEDSAMYFCASSEVGPANTGELFFGEGSRLTVL.

The chain couples TRBV5-1 to TRBJ2-7, with D maybe TRBD2 (5 bases). Trimming removed 0 bases from V and 3 bases from J, with 10 bases in between. Germline V gene data show CDR1 as SGHRS and CDR2 as YFSETQ. CDR3 size: 14 residues. This CDR3 is CASSLAGDYYEQYF. The DNA of the CDR3 is TGCGCCAGCAGCTTGGCCGGAGACTACTACGAGCAGTACTTC.

The chain combines TRBV7-8 with TRBJ1-5, with a tentative D call TRBD1 (5 bases). The ends were cut back, 1 base at V and 7 bases at J, with 11 bases in the middle. The CDR3 spans 14 residues. Germline CDR1 reads SGHVS; CDR2 reads FQNEAQ. The CDR3 loop is CASSLGSGGQPQHF. The CDR3 nucleotides are TGTGCCAGCAGCTTAGGCTCGGGGGGACAGCCCCAGCATTTT.

This clonotype has at least ten counts. In DNA, the CDR3 is TGCAGCGTTGAATTCTCCAACACTGAAGCTTTCTTT. Translation gives CSVEFSNTEAFF. This chain links TRBV29-1 with TRBJ1-1; D gene uncertain. V gave up 2 bases and J gave up 2 bases, with 6 bases separating them. This CDR3 is 12 amino acids long. CDR1 and CDR2 from the germline V gene are SQVTM and ANQGSEA.

In this sample, this clonotype turned up many times. No conserved phenylalanine or tryptophan is present at the end of the CDR3, so a read error is the likely explanation. This sequence joins TRBV7-8 and TRBJ1-1; D remains unclear. The CDR3 runs 11 residues. Trimming shortened V by 3 bases and J by 8 bases, and 7 bases separated the two germline ends. Germline CDR1 and CDR2: SGHVS and FQNEAQ. DNA for the CDR3: TGTGCCAGCAGCTTGCGCGGAGAAGCTTTCCTT. This codes for CASSLRGEAFL.

This clonotype was picked up a small number of times. This sequence joins TRBV5-6 and TRBJ1-6, with D possibly being TRBD1 (6 bases). The germline V and J ends were trimmed by 4 bases and 9 bases, with 23 bases remaining between them. CDR3 length: 17 amino acids. Germline CDR1 reads SGHDT; CDR2 reads YYEEEE. The CDR3 DNA reads as TGTGCCAGCAGCCGCCTACTAGGGGGTGACCGTGTTTCACCCCTCCACTTT. Translated: CASSRLLGGDRVSPLHF.

This clonotype was seen repeatedly, ten times or more. This chain links TRBV25-1 with TRBJ2-7; D is unclear. Germline V gene sequence: CDR1 MGHDK, CDR2 SYGVNS. Trimming removed 8 bases at V and 1 base at J, with 21 bases between. CDR3 length equals 16 residues. CDR3 in DNA: TGTGCCAGCCATTCTCACGCGAAGCAGCCTTCCTACGAGCAGTACTTC. Translated: CASHSHAKQPSYEQYF.

This clonotype was detected ten times or more. At one boundary the junction diverges from the germline segment, which might be a read error. This sequence joins TRBV6-5 and TRBJ2-5; D not resolved. The CDR3 spans 15 residues. Germline V lookup: CDR1 MNHEY, CDR2 SVGAGI. CDR3 protein: CASSHSKAVQETQYF. CDR3 nucleotide sequence: TGTGCCAGCAGTCACTCGAAGGCCGTCCAAGAGACCCAGTACTTC.

This clonotype was recorded at least ten times. The chain uses TRBV6-1 and TRBJ1-6; 7 nucleotides agree with TRBD1. V shed 7 bases and J 8 bases; nucleotides not matched to a gene: 5. This CDR3 contains 13 residues. CDR1 MNHNS and CDR2 SASEGT come from the germline V gene. The CDR3 reads CASTGTAYSPLHF. The CDR3, as DNA: TGTGCCAGCACCGGGACAGCGTATTCACCCCTCCACTTT.

This clonotype occurred many times. A junction boundary mismatches the germline segment, possibly from a read error. The chain is built from TRBV30 and TRBJ2-4; 10 positions match TRBD1. Germline V lookup: CDR1 GTSNPN, CDR2 SVGIG (reference sequence). The CDR3 covers 13 residues. The DNA for the CDR3 is TGTGCCTGGAGCATAGGACAGGGGGACATTAAGTACTTC. Protein sequence: CAWSIGQGDIKYF. Variable domain in full (rest from reference TRBV30 and TRBJ2-4): SQTIHQWPATLVQPVGSPLSLECTVEGTSNPNLYWYRQAAGRGLQLLFYSVGIGQISSEVPQNLSASRPQDRQFILSSKKLLLSDSGFYLCAWSIGQGDIKYFGAGTRLSVL.

This clonotype was seen repeatedly, ten times or more. J is TRBJ2-5 and V is TRBV7-2, with no clear D. Germline-derived CDR1 and CDR2 are SGHTA and FQGNSA. The CDR3 is 13 amino acids. Trimming removed 3 bases from V and 4 bases from J, with 9 bases in between. The CDR3 reads CASSLGRIETQYF. The CDR3 bases are TGTGCCAGCAGCTTGGGCAGGATAGAGACCCAGTACTTC. The full variable domain, its missing parts supplied by reference TRBV7-2 and TRBJ2-5, is GAGVSQSPSNKVTEKGKDVELRCDPISGHTALYWYRQSLGQGLEFLIYFQGNSAPDKSGLPSDRFSAERTGGSVSTLTIQRTQQEDSAVYLCASSLGRIETQYFGPGTRLLVL.

This clonotype was seen repeatedly, ten times or more. The chain uses TRBV27 and TRBJ1-5, with D possibly matching TRBD1 (5 bases). This CDR3 comprises 15 residues. The V end was cut by 4 bases, the J end by 4 bases, with 14 bases between. From germline, CDR1 is MNHEY and CDR2 SMNVEV (reference sequence). This CDR3 is CASSSGGAANQPQHF. Written as DNA, the CDR3 is TGTGCCAGCAGTTCGGGAGGGGCAGCTAATCAGCCCCAGCATTTT.

The rearrangement links TRBV7-8 to TRBJ2-7; 8 bases align to TRBD2. Trimming removed 5 bases from V and 5 bases from J; junction bases left unmatched: 8. The CDR3 has 14 residues. The germline V gene encodes CDR1 SGHVS and CDR2 FQNEAQ. CDR3 amino acids: CASSPTLAEDEQYF. The CDR3 DNA is TGTGCCAGCAGCCCCACACTAGCGGAGGACGAGCAGTACTTC.

This clonotype was observed many times. V usage is TRBV20-1 and J usage is TRBJ2-7, with TRBD2 matching over 7 bases. V dropped 3 bases and J dropped 7; count of bases not matched to a gene: 12. The CDR3 contains 14 residues. The germline gives CDR1 DFQATT, CDR2 SNEGSKA (reference sequence). For the CDR3, the DNA is TGCAGTGCTAGGGGGGGGGACGCCCTCTGGGAGCAGTACTTC. Amino acid sequence: CSARGGDALWEQYF.

This clonotype came up many times. The chain has TRBV5-6 and TRBJ1-1; D is possibly TRBD1 (5 bases). The germline gives CDR1 SGHDT, CDR2 YYEEEE. V gave up 4 bases and J gave up 2 bases, with 9 bases separating them. CDR3 length equals 13 residues. The CDR3 DNA follows: TGTGCCAGCAGCGGGACGATCAACACTGAAGCTTTCTTT. Amino acid sequence: CASSGTINTEAFF.

In its sample, this clonotype was seen many times. The chain employs TRBV4-1 and TRBJ1-5; 7 bases align to TRBD1. Germline V CDR1 and CDR2: MGHRA, YSYEKL. J gave up 6 bases and V 0 bases, and 5 bases lay outside the gene matches. The CDR3 loop spans 15 amino acids. The CDR3 region has the DNA TGCGCCAGCAGCCAAGATGGAAAGGGGGCTCAGCCCCAGCATTTT. It yields the protein CASSQDGKGAQPQHF.

There are many counts of this clonotype. The chain is built from TRBV12-3 or TRBV12-4 and TRBJ1-3; D call uncertain. Trimming cost V 6 bases and J 3 bases, with 6 bases left between them. This CDR3 has 12 residues. Here the CDR3 reads CASSGYGNTIYF. CDR3 DNA sequence: TGTGCCAGCAGCGGGTATGGAAACACCATATATTTT.

Ten or more counts support this clonotype. V is TRBV19 and J is TRBJ2-7; 11 bases are a match to TRBD2. The germline V gene encodes CDR1 LNHDA and CDR2 SQIVND (reference sequence). The CDR3 consists of 13 residues. V was clipped by 6 bases and J by 9 bases; unmatched bases: 7. CDR3: CASSAGTSGAQYF. CDR3 DNA sequence: TGTGCCAGTAGCGCCGGGACTAGCGGTGCGCAGTACTTC. Full variable domain (remainder filled in from reference TRBV19 and TRBJ2-7): DGGITQSPKYLFRKEGQNVTLSCEQNLNHDAMYWYRQDPGQGLRLIYYSQIVNDFQKGDIAEGYSVSREKKESFPLTVTSAQKNPTAFYLCASSAGTSGAQYFGPGTRLTVT.

At least ten counts were recorded for this clonotype. The chain uses TRBV19 and TRBJ2-2, with TRBD1 identical over 7 bases. Trimming cost V 2 bases and J 5 bases; bases outside gene matches: 5. The germline CDR1 and CDR2 sequences are LNHDA and SQIVND (reference sequence). The CDR3 has 15 residues. The CDR3 loop is CASSISPGGTGELFF. The CDR3 DNA reads TGTGCCAGTAGTATATCGCCAGGGGGAACCGGGGAGCTGTTTTTT.

Details on this clonotype: A read error may produce the germline difference seen at one junction end. The chain couples TRBV13 to TRBJ2-6; 8 bases map to TRBD1. From germline, CDR1 is PRHDT and CDR2 FYEKMQ (reference sequence). The CDR3 totals 16 residues. CDR3 region: CASSVGQGPGANVLTF. The CDR3 DNA reads as TGTGCCAGCAGCGTAGGACAGGGTCCTGGGGCCAACGTCCTGACTTTC.

The rearrangement joins TRBV29-1 to TRBJ2-2; no firm D call. Trimming left V 5 bases short and J 4 bases short, with 11 bases between. The CDR3 is made up of 13 amino acids. Germline assignment: CDR1 SQVTM and CDR2 ANQGSEA. CDR3 loop: CSVKWSSTGELFF. CDR3 nucleotides: TGCAGCGTTAAATGGTCGTCCACCGGGGAGCTGTTTTTT.

This chain joins TRBV30 and TRBJ1-5, with D possibly matching TRBD1 (5 bases). The CDR3 contains 15 residues. V lost 2 bases and J 2 bases, leaving 13 bases between the germline ends. Germline loops: CDR1 GTSNPN, CDR2 SVGIG (reference sequence). The CDR3 reads CAWSRGMGGNQPQHF. The CDR3 coding sequence is TGTGCCTGGAGTCGAGGAATGGGGGGCAATCAGCCCCAGCATTTT.

Ten or more counts support this clonotype. The chain couples TRBV19 to TRBJ1-6, with D unclear. The CDR3 contains 14 residues. The germline V gene encodes CDR1 LNHDA and CDR2 SQIVND (reference sequence). V lost 7 bases to trimming and J lost 5 bases, with 12 bases between them. CDR3 in amino acids: CASTPRENNSPLHF. In nucleotides, the CDR3 is TGTGCCAGTACTCCTCGGGAGAATAATTCACCCCTCCACTTT.